This passage covers 14 T cell receptor beta chains from one sample sequenced in a study of cytomegalovirus exposure and HLA in healthy donors. The PCR was carried out with 60 Vbeta primers and 13 Jbeta primers. TCRdb keeps only in-frame clones here, not all; method: immunoSEQ multiplex PCR. The data show approximately 92,000 clones, around 71% seen once. Material: PBMCs. The source is a man aged 55-75 years in good health and CMV-seronegative.

The J gene is TRBJ2-1, the V gene TRBV29-1; D unresolved. From germline, CDR1 is SQVTM and CDR2 ANQGSEA. Trimming removed 3 bases from V and 7 bases from J, with 13 bases in between. The CDR3 is 13 amino acids. The CDR3 nucleotides are TGCAGCGTTGAGGTAGTTTCAAAGAATGAGCAGTTCTTC. Protein product: CSVEVVSKNEQFF.

This chain links TRBV19 with TRBJ1-1; 7 bases line up with TRBD1. Trimming at V came to 7 bases and at J to 0 bases, leaving 5 bases not matched to a gene. Per germline, CDR1 LNHDA and CDR2 SQIVND (reference sequence). CDR3 length equals 14 residues. CDR3 protein: CASTLGTVNTEAFF. CDR3 nucleotide sequence: TGTGCCAGTACCCTCGGGACAGTGAACACTGAAGCTTTCTTT.

This rearrangement joins TRBV13 to TRBJ2-1; D is perhaps TRBD2 (5 bases). Trimming left V 5 bases short and J 0 bases short, with 11 bases between. This CDR3 is built from 15 residues. Germline CDR1 and CDR2: PRHDT and FYEKMQ (reference sequence). The CDR3 bases are TGTGCCAGCAGCGAGGTTGGGAGCTCCTACAATGAGCAGTTCTTC. This translates into CASSEVGSSYNEQFF.

The chain links TRBV9 to TRBJ2-6, with unresolved D. This CDR3 has 17 amino acids. The germline CDR1 and CDR2 sequences are SGDLS and YYNGEE. Trimming removed 2 bases from V and 1 base from J, with 13 bases in between. CDR3 sequence: CASSVTTAWSGANVLTF. In nucleotides, the CDR3 is TGTGCCAGCAGCGTCACCACTGCGTGGTCTGGGGCCAACGTCCTGACTTTC.

This rearrangement joins TRBV28 to TRBJ2-7; 7 bases map to TRBD1. CDR1 MDHEN and CDR2 SYDVKM come from the germline V gene. After removal of 6 bases from V and 3 bases from J, the junction contained 8 bases not matched to a gene. The CDR3 runs to 14 residues. The CDR3 region has the DNA TGTGCCAGCAGGCAGAACAGGGGAGTCTACGAGCAGTACTTC. Translating it yields CASRQNRGVYEQYF.

For the CDR3, the DNA is TGTGCCAGTAGTATAGGTCCGGCTAATGAAAAACTGTTTTTT. As protein: CASSIGPANEKLFF. The chain recombines TRBV19 with TRBJ1-4; D is unresolved. The germline CDR1 and CDR2 sequences are LNHDA and SQIVND (reference sequence). Trimming left V 1 base short and J 3 bases short, with 6 bases between. CDR3 size: 14 residues.

The V and J genes are TRBV11-2 and TRBJ1-6; 7 nucleotides agree with TRBD1. V trimming: 5 bases; J trimming: 7 bases; junction bases outside the gene matches: 8. Germline V gene data show CDR1 as SGHAT and CDR2 as FQNNGV. This CDR3 has 15 residues. CDR3 in DNA: TGTGCCAGCAGCCTTGCTGGACAGGCCAATTCACCCCTCCACTTT. The encoded protein is CASSLAGQANSPLHF.

This clone was detected only a few times. This chain joins TRBV5-1 and TRBJ2-7; TRBD2 matches 7 bases. Germline CDR1 and CDR2: SGHRS and YFSETQ. J gave up 2 bases and V 0 bases, and 11 bases lay outside the gene matches. This CDR3 is built from 17 residues. The CDR3 DNA follows: TGCGCCAGCAGCTTGGCGGGAGGCAGACGAGATACCTACGAGCAGTACTTC. Protein product: CASSLAGGRRDTYEQYF. Variable domain in full (rest from reference TRBV5-1 and TRBJ2-7): KAGVTQTPRYLIKTRGQQVTLSCSPISGHRSVSWYQQTPGQGLQFLFEYFSETQRNKGNFPGRFSGRQFSNSRSEMNVSTLELGDSALYLCASSLAGGRRDTYEQYFGPGTRLTVT.

The gene calls are TRBV10-3 and TRBJ1-1; possible D gene TRBD1, 5 bases. The CDR3 spans 15 residues. The germline gives CDR1 ENHRY, CDR2 SYGVKD. Trimming left V 2 bases short and J 6 bases short, with 16 bases between. Here the CDR3 DNA reads TGTGCCATCAGTGAGGAGTCTGGGGGGGGAGCTGAAGCTTTCTTT. Its protein product is CAISEESGGGAEAFF.

The chain carries TRBV28 and TRBJ1-4; tentatively, D is TRBD1 (6 bases). Germline CDR1 is MDHEN and CDR2 is SYDVKM. The V end was cut by 3 bases, the J end by 11 bases, with 13 bases between. CDR3 length: 13 amino acids. CDR3 in amino acids: CASSFSGQIKLFF. The DNA of the CDR3 is TGTGCCAGCAGTTTTTCCGGACAGATTAAACTGTTTTTT.

J is TRBJ2-3 and V is TRBV6-5; D is uncertain. Germline CDR1 reads MNHEY; CDR2 reads SVGAGI. V gave up 5 bases and J gave up 0 bases, with 6 bases separating them. This CDR3 comprises 13 residues. DNA of the CDR3: TGTGCCAGCAGTAAACATAGCACAGATACGCAGTATTTT. Protein sequence: CASSKHSTDTQYF.

The chain recombines TRBV4-3 with TRBJ2-3, with 8 bases that match TRBD2. Per the germline V gene, CDR1 is LGHNA and CDR2 is YSLEER. The trim removed 2 bases at V and 3 bases at J, leaving 10 bases unmatched. This CDR3 is built from 17 residues. CDR3 nucleotides: TGCGCCAGCAGCCAATCCCAGAGCCGGGGGGGAACAGATACGCAGTATTTT. Translating it yields CASSQSQSRGGTDTQYF.

In DNA form, the CDR3 reads TGTGAAAGCCACTCTAACTATGGCTACACCTTC. It yields the protein CESHSNYGYTF. The chain carries TRBV28 and TRBJ1-2; D not resolved. The CDR3 covers 11 residues. Germline-derived CDR1 and CDR2 are MDHEN and SYDVKM.

V is TRBV2 and J is TRBJ2-2; 8 positions agree with TRBD2. Losses at the gene ends were 7 bases for V and 6 bases for J; bases not matched to a gene: 7. The CDR3 runs to 14 residues. Germline CDR1 is SNHLY and CDR2 is FYNNEI. The CDR3 protein is CASKAGDGPGELFF. The CDR3 region has the DNA TGTGCCAGCAAAGCGGGAGATGGGCCCGGGGAGCTGTTTTTT. The full variable domain, rest sourced from reference TRBV2 and TRBJ2-2, is EPEVTQTPSHQVTQMGQEVILRCVPISNHLYFYWYRQILGQKVEFLVSFYNNEISEKSEIFDDQFSVERPDGSNFTLKIRSTKLEDSAMYFCASKAGDGPGELFFGEGSRLTVL.